The 20 T cell receptor beta chains presented below share a single source sample, sequenced in a study of Graves' ophthalmopathy and Graves' hyperthyroidism. The TCR beta CDR3 regions underwent amplification from RNA transcripts. The workflow started with a first-round RT-PCR run with HTBI primers and then moved on to a second-round multiplex PCR. One entry per CDR3 protein results from TCRdb running MiXCR on the multiplex PCR reads. The sample includes about 740,000 distinct CDR3 sequences, around 40% of them seen just once. Source material: peripheral blood. Receptors originate from an adult man with Graves' ophthalmopathy.

CDR3 bases: TGTGCCAGTGACCCCGGGGACAGGGTAAAATCACCCCTCCACTTT. This sequence encodes CASDPGDRVKSPLHF. The chain employs TRBV19 and TRBJ1-6; 9 nucleotides align to TRBD1. With V trimmed by 8 bases and J by 10 bases, 12 bases remained unmatched. The CDR3 contains 15 residues. CDR1 is LNHDA and CDR2 is SQIVND in the germline V gene (reference sequence).

This clonotype showed up many times. V and J are TRBV9 and TRBJ2-2; D is unclear. The germline V gene has CDR1 SGDLS and CDR2 YYNGEE. Trimming took off 0 bases at V and 1 base at J, with 4 bases between the two ends. This CDR3 comprises 14 residues. Here the CDR3 reads CASSVGQNTGELFF. CDR3 in DNA: TGTGCCAGCAGCGTAGGACAGAACACCGGGGAGCTGTTTTTT.

This chain joins TRBV7-2 and TRBJ2-7, with D perhaps matching TRBD1 or TRBD2 (6 bases each). The germline gives CDR1 SGHTA, CDR2 FQGNSA. The length of the CDR3 is 14 residues. Deletions cut 0 bases from V and 7 bases from J, with 13 bases between. The CDR3 DNA is TGTGCCAGCAGCTTAGCTCCGGGGGCTAATGAGCAGTACTTC. Amino acids: CASSLAPGANEQYF.

This clonotype has only one observation. The chain employs TRBV7-3 and TRBJ2-7; 8 nucleotides line up with TRBD2. Unmatched junction bases numbered 10, after V lost 5 bases and J lost 7 bases. The CDR3 length is 14 residues. Looked up from germline, CDR1 is SGHTA and CDR2 is FQGTGA. DNA of the CDR3: TGTGCCAGCAGCCGTCGGGGGGGGATTGAGGAGCAGTACTTC. This translates into CASSRRGGIEEQYF.

The V call is TRBV7-2, the J call TRBJ2-2, with D maybe TRBD2 (5 bases). Trimming left V 6 bases short and J 1 base short, with 9 bases between. CDR3 size: 14 residues. Germline CDR1 SGHTA, CDR2 FQGNSA. The CDR3 loop reads CASRRDVNTGELFF. Here the CDR3 DNA reads TGTGCCAGCAGGAGGGATGTGAACACCGGGGAGCTGTTTTTT.

V is TRBV29-1 and J is TRBJ1-2, with D possibly matching TRBD1 (5 bases). CDR1 is SQVTM and CDR2 is ANQGSEA in the germline V gene. Trimming pared 7 bases from V and 3 bases from J, leaving 15 bases between. The CDR3 has 13 amino acids. The CDR3 is CSAVRGDYYGYTF. In DNA form, the CDR3 reads TGCAGCGCCGTCCGGGGGGACTACTATGGCTACACCTTC.

There are a few counts of this clonotype. The chain joins TRBV20-1 to TRBJ2-7; 10 bases align to TRBD2. The junction had 13 bases not matched to a gene; V was cut back by 6 bases and J by 5 bases. CDR3 length: 15 amino acids. Germline V gives CDR1 DFQATT, CDR2 SNEGSKA (reference sequence). CDR3 sequence (DNA): TGCAGTGCACCCCGTGGTAGCGGGAGGAACGACGAGCAGTACTTC. This sequence encodes CSAPRGSGRNDEQYF.

The chain recombines TRBV25-1 with TRBJ2-3; no clear D. The CDR3 loop spans 14 amino acids. From germline, CDR1 is MGHDK and CDR2 SYGVNS. Trimming shortened V by 3 bases and J by 0 bases, and 7 bases separated the two germline ends. The chain's CDR3 is CASSDSSSTDTQYF. CDR3 in DNA: TGTGCCAGCAGTGATTCCAGTAGCACAGATACGCAGTATTTT.

The CDR3 region is CSASPDASSYEQYV. Here the CDR3 DNA reads TGCAGTGCTAGCCCAGATGCGAGCTCCTACGAGCAGTACGTC. This rearrangement joins TRBV20-1 to TRBJ2-7; unclear D gene. There are 14 residues in the CDR3. Germline lookup yields CDR1 DFQATT and CDR2 SNEGSKA (reference sequence). Trimming stripped 3 bases from V and 0 bases from J, with 12 bases between.

This clonotype was observed a few times. The chain uses TRBV20-1 and TRBJ2-2, with TRBD2 matching over 13 bases. This CDR3 comprises 17 residues. V lost 3 bases to trimming and J lost 7 bases; unmatched junction nucleotides: 11. Looked up from germline, CDR1 is DFQATT and CDR2 is SNEGSKA (reference sequence). CDR3: CSASRGTSGTFSGELFF. For the CDR3, the DNA is TGCAGTGCTAGCCGAGGGACTAGCGGGACCTTCAGCGGGGAGCTGTTTTTT.

On this clonotype itself: The junction and the germline gene differ at one end; a read error may be behind it. The chain employs TRBV12-3 or TRBV12-4 and TRBJ2-1, with D possibly TRBD2 on 6 matching bases. The CDR3 is 14 amino acids. In DNA, the CDR3 is TGTGCCAGCAGTCCCGGGACTTGGTACAATGGGCAGTTCTTC. Translating it yields CASSPGTWYNGQFF.

V and J are TRBV12-3 or TRBV12-4 and TRBJ1-1; TRBD1 matches at 7 bases. This CDR3 region has 13 residues. J lost 1 base, V lost 8 bases, and 4 bases had no gene match. The CDR3 sequence is CASCRDRNTEAFF. CDR3 DNA sequence: TGTGCCAGCTGCAGGGACAGGAACACTGAAGCTTTCTTT.

About this clonotype itself: This may come from a read error, since a much larger clone is one base off. The J gene is TRBJ1-1, the V gene TRBV11-1; 7 positions agree with TRBD1. CDR3 length: 15 amino acids. Looked up from germline, CDR1 is SGHAT and CDR2 is FQDESV (reference sequence). The CDR3 DNA reads TGTGCCAGCGGCTTAGTGGGGACAGTGAACACTGAAGCTTTCTTT. It is translated as CASGLVGTVNTEAFF.

The V call is TRBV6-5, the J call TRBJ1-5, with no clear D. Germline CDR1 and CDR2: MNHEY and SVGAGI. Trimming shortened V by 2 bases and J by 7 bases, and 9 bases separated the two germline ends. There are 13 residues in the CDR3. CDR3 residues: CASSYGEGQPQHF. In DNA, the CDR3 is TGTGCCAGCAGTTACGGGGAAGGCCAGCCCCAGCATTTT.

In this sample, this clonotype turned up a few times. The V and J genes are TRBV28 and TRBJ1-5; D not certain. Germline CDR1 is MDHEN and CDR2 is SYDVKM. Trimming cost V 7 bases and J 5 bases, with 12 bases left between them. This CDR3 has 13 amino acids. CDR3 coding DNA: TGTGCCAGCATAGATAGAAGGGATCAGCCCCAGCATTTT. Its protein is CASIDRRDQPQHF.

This chain links TRBV25-1 with TRBJ2-7, with D hard to call. V lost 5 bases to trimming and J lost 2 bases, with 16 bases between them. From germline, CDR1 is MGHDK and CDR2 SYGVNS. This CDR3 spans 15 amino acids. In nucleotides, the CDR3 is TGTGCCAGCAGTCCCTGGGGTGTTTCGGCCTACGAGCAGTACTTC. This codes for CASSPWGVSAYEQYF.

A few counts support this clonotype. V and J are TRBV25-1 and TRBJ2-2; weak D call: TRBD1 (5 bases). CDR1 and CDR2 (germline): MGHDK, SYGVNS. The CDR3 runs 16 residues. Trimming removed 6 bases at V and 2 bases at J, with 16 bases between. CDR3 nucleotide sequence: TGTGCCAGCAGCATGCGTCCCCAGGGTAACACCGGGGAGCTGTTTTTT. This translates into CASSMRPQGNTGELFF.

This clonotype was observed a few times. V usage is TRBV7-3 and J usage is TRBJ2-2; D gene unclear. Germline CDR1 is SGHTA and CDR2 is FQGTGA. V was pared by 6 bases and J by 1 base, with 9 bases between. CDR3 length: 14 amino acids. The CDR3, as DNA: TGTGCCAGCAGGAAAGACTGGAACACCGGGGAGCTGTTTTTT. Protein sequence: CASRKDWNTGELFF.

This clonotype showed up just a few times. The chain is built from TRBV20-1 and TRBJ1-4; D is uncertain. The CDR3 totals 16 residues. V lost 5 bases and J 0 bases, leaving 16 bases between the germline ends. Germline V CDR1 and CDR2: DFQATT, SNEGSKA (reference sequence). The DNA of the CDR3 is TGCAGTGCTCTAGAGCTGTCGGGGTCAACTAATGAAAAACTGTTTTTT. Protein sequence: CSALELSGSTNEKLFF.

The gene calls are TRBV20-1 and TRBJ2-7; D is unresolved. Germline CDR1 is DFQATT and CDR2 is SNEGSKA (reference sequence). Between the trimmed V and J ends, which lost 3 bases and 0 bases, there was a span of 15 bases. This CDR3 is built from 15 residues. The CDR3 nucleotides are TGCAGTGCTAGGGCTCCCGGGCCCAGCTCCTACGAGCAGTACTTC. Amino acids: CSARAPGPSSYEQYF.